This is a list of T cell receptor beta chains from one sample in a study of post-analysis software for immune sequencing data. TCRdb used MiXCR to reprocess the PCR reads, holding one entry per CDR3 protein. This sample has 800,000 to 950,000 distinct CDR3 sequences, with approximately 53% found just once. Sequenced material: blood. These receptors all stem from a girl between 5 and 17 years old with multiple sclerosis. Each CDR3 is given with its conserved first and last residue. Fields, in order: V gene, J gene, D gene, clone size, CDR3 protein, CDR3 DNA. D genes are given only for firm matches. Clone size appears in some rows only: once, few, many, or a class for an expanded clone.

V: TRBV12-3/TRBV12-4; J: TRBJ2-7; D: TRBD1; size: few; CDR3: CASNPGQGAREQYF; DNA: TGTGCCAGCAATCCGGGACAGGGGGCAAGGGAGCAGTACTTC
V: TRBV29-1; J: TRBJ2-1; D: TRBD2; size: -; CDR3: CSVGRAGGNEQFF; DNA: TGCAGCGTAGGTCGCGCGGGAGGAAATGAGCAGTTCTTC
V: TRBV6-1; J: TRBJ2-3; D: -; size: -; CDR3: CASSDAGSDTQYF; DNA: TGTGCCAGCAGTGATGCGGGGTCAGATACGCAGTATTTT
V: TRBV5-1; J: TRBJ2-7; D: -; size: -; CDR3: CASSLDGQWEQYF; DNA: TGCGCCAGCAGCTTGGATGGACAATGGGAGCAGTACTTC
V: TRBV20-1; J: TRBJ2-1; D: -; size: few; CDR3: CSAREGVGGSSYNEQFF; DNA: TGCAGTGCTAGAGAGGGTGTTGGGGGGAGCTCCTACAATGAGCAGTTCTTC
V: TRBV6-5; J: TRBJ2-3; D: -; size: once; CDR3: CASQGAVGRQYF; DNA: TGTGCCAGCCAAGGGGCGGTGGGGAGGCAGTATTTT
V: TRBV29-1; J: TRBJ1-2; D: -; size: few; CDR3: CSVTEHLYGYTF; DNA: TGCAGCGTTACAGAGCACCTCTATGGCTACACCTTC
V: TRBV5-1; J: TRBJ2-3; D: TRBD2; size: -; CDR3: CASSLGERDTDTQYF; DNA: TGCGCCAGCAGCTTGGGAGAGCGGGACACAGATACGCAGTATTTT
V: TRBV3-1; J: TRBJ2-1; D: TRBD2; size: few; CDR3: CASETSGESYNEQFF; DNA: TGTGCCAGCGAGACTAGCGGGGAATCCTACAATGAGCAGTTCTTC
V: TRBV10-3; J: TRBJ2-5; D: TRBD2; size: -; CDR3: CAIRTGAGGGQKTQYF; DNA: TGTGCCATCAGGACCGGAGCGGGAGGGGGACAAAAGACCCAGTACTTC
V: TRBV12-3/TRBV12-4; J: TRBJ2-1; D: -; size: few; CDR3: CASSRDNSYNEQFF; DNA: TGTGCCAGCAGTAGGGACAATAGCTACAATGAGCAGTTCTTC
V: TRBV6-5; J: TRBJ1-2; D: -; size: many; CDR3: CASSYGGREGYTF; DNA: TGTGCCAGCAGTTACGGGGGAAGGGAAGGCTACACCTTC
V: TRBV10-3; J: TRBJ2-5; D: -; size: -; CDR3: CATLGQKETQYF; DNA: TGTGCCACCCTTGGGCAGAAAGAGACCCAGTACTTC
V: TRBV5-1; J: TRBJ2-7; D: TRBD2; size: -; CDR3: CASSMGLAGAPPYEQYF; DNA: TGCGCCAGCAGCATGGGACTAGCGGGAGCCCCTCCCTACGAGCAGTACTTC
V: TRBV20-1; J: TRBJ2-3; D: -; size: -; CDR3: CSAGIWGLTDTQYF; DNA: TGCAGTGCTGGGATTTGGGGACTCACAGATACGCAGTATTTT
V: TRBV28; J: TRBJ2-3; D: -; size: -; CDR3: CASSRPADFGLDTDTQYF; DNA: TGTGCCAGCAGTCGACCTGCGGACTTCGGTCTAGACACAGATACGCAGTATTTT
V: TRBV20-1; J: TRBJ2-5; D: TRBD2; size: few; CDR3: CSSDRGVQETQYF; DNA: TGCAGTTCCGACCGGGGGGTCCAAGAGACCCAGTACTTC
V: TRBV5-1; J: TRBJ2-1; D: -; size: -; CDR3: CASSRDSNYNEQFF; DNA: TGCGCCAGCAGCCGGGACTCAAATTACAATGAGCAGTTCTTC
V: TRBV5-1; J: TRBJ1-2; D: TRBD1; size: -; CDR3: CASSPGTGFYGYTF; DNA: TGCGCCAGCAGCCCAGGGACAGGTTTCTATGGCTACACCTTC
V: TRBV7-2; J: TRBJ2-5; D: -; size: few; CDR3: CASSLASYSGKETQYF; DNA: TGTGCCAGCAGCTTAGCCTCCTATAGCGGAAAAGAGACCCAGTACTTC
V: TRBV12-3/TRBV12-4; J: TRBJ2-1; D: TRBD2; size: -; CDR3: CASSSRGGRASYNEQVF; DNA: TGTGCCAGCAGTTCTAGGGGCGGGAGGGCCAGTTACAATGAGCAGGTCTTC
V: TRBV24-1; J: TRBJ2-2; D: -; size: -; CDR3: CAASSVPGELFF; DNA: TGTGCCGCGTCGTCAGTTCCCGGGGAGCTGTTTTTT
V: TRBV7-2; J: TRBJ1-6; D: -; size: -; CDR3: CASSSPGPLHF; DNA: TGTGCCAGCAGCTCTCCAGGGCCCCTCCACTTT
V: TRBV19; J: TRBJ2-7; D: -; size: -; CDR3: CASSWVGPNYEQYF; DNA: TGTGCCAGTAGTTGGGTGGGACCGAACTACGAGCAGTACTTC
V: TRBV6-4; J: TRBJ1-1; D: -; size: once; CDR3: CASSESWGARSEAFF; DNA: TGTGCCAGCAGTGAGAGTTGGGGGGCTCGGTCTGAAGCTTTCTTT
V: TRBV20-1; J: TRBJ2-7; D: -; size: -; CDR3: CSASEEQYF; DNA: TGCAGTGCTAGTGAGGAGCAGTACTTC
V: TRBV18; J: TRBJ2-6; D: TRBD2; size: -; CDR3: CASSPLAGVGGANVLTF; DNA: TGTGCCAGCTCACCATTAGCGGGAGTAGGAGGGGCCAACGTCCTGACTTTC
V: TRBV2; J: TRBJ2-5; D: TRBD2; size: -; CDR3: CASSVVLAGAETQYF; DNA: TGTGCCAGCAGTGTAGTACTAGCGGGAGCGGAGACCCAGTACTTC
V: TRBV20-1; J: TRBJ2-3; D: TRBD2; size: -; CDR3: CSASGTSGRSTDTQYF; DNA: TGCAGTGCTAGTGGGACTAGCGGAAGAAGCACAGATACGCAGTATTTT
V: TRBV9; J: TRBJ2-1; D: -; size: -; CDR3: CASSVDSVNEQFF; DNA: TGTGCCAGCAGCGTTGACTCAGTGAATGAGCAGTTCTTC
V: TRBV3-1; J: TRBJ2-4; D: -; size: -; CDR3: CASSQGGVAKNIQYF; DNA: TGTGCCAGCAGCCAAGGAGGAGTAGCCAAAAACATTCAGTACTTC
V: TRBV6-5; J: TRBJ1-2; D: TRBD1; size: few; CDR3: CASGRQGRVGYTF; DNA: TGTGCCAGCGGGAGACAGGGAAGAGTTGGCTACACCTTC
V: TRBV10-3; J: TRBJ2-7; D: TRBD1; size: -; CDR3: CAISESTGFDEQYF; DNA: TGTGCCATCAGTGAGTCGACAGGGTTCGACGAGCAGTACTTC
V: TRBV12-3/TRBV12-4; J: TRBJ2-1; D: -; size: few; CDR3: CASSHAGTLGGEQFF; DNA: TGTGCCAGCAGCCACGCCGGGACCTTAGGGGGTGAGCAGTTCTTC
V: TRBV29-1; J: TRBJ1-3; D: -; size: -; CDR3: CSVATGNTIYF; DNA: TGCAGCGTTGCTACTGGAAACACCATATATTTT
V: TRBV29-1; J: TRBJ1-4; D: -; size: -; CDR3: CSVGGQTTEKLFF; DNA: TGCAGCGTGGGTGGACAGACAACTGAAAAACTGTTTTTT
V: TRBV25-1; J: TRBJ2-3; D: -; size: -; CDR3: CASSPHSYGTDTQYF; DNA: TGTGCCAGCAGCCCCCACAGCTACGGGACAGATACGCAGTATTTT
V: TRBV7-8; J: TRBJ2-5; D: -; size: few; CDR3: CASSLPDRETQYF; DNA: TGTGCCAGCAGCTTACCCGATAGGGAGACCCAGTACTTC
V: TRBV6-2/TRBV6-3; J: TRBJ2-1; D: TRBD1; size: -; CDR3: CASTYRQGTIEQFF; DNA: TGTGCCAGCACCTACCGACAGGGTACGATTGAGCAGTTCTTC
V: TRBV12-3/TRBV12-4; J: TRBJ2-7; D: -; size: -; CDR3: CASSWDTLGEQYF; DNA: TGTGCCAGCAGTTGGGACACCCTGGGAGAGCAGTACTTC
V: TRBV5-1; J: TRBJ2-5; D: -; size: -; CDR3: CASSLMGGQQYF; DNA: TGCGCCAGCAGCTTGATGGGGGGCCAGCAGTACTTC
V: TRBV12-3/TRBV12-4; J: TRBJ2-1; D: -; size: -; CDR3: CASSPQQGSNEQFF; DNA: TGTGCCAGCAGTCCCCAACAGGGCTCAAATGAGCAGTTCTTC
V: TRBV4-1; J: TRBJ2-5; D: TRBD2; size: -; CDR3: CASSQESGLLAETQYF; DNA: TGCGCCAGCAGCCAAGAATCGGGACTACTGGCGGAGACCCAGTACTTC
V: TRBV28; J: TRBJ2-3; D: TRBD2; size: -; CDR3: CASSPPRLALSTDTQYF; DNA: TGTGCCAGCAGCCCCCCTCGACTAGCCCTTAGCACAGATACGCAGTATTTT
V: TRBV7-3; J: TRBJ2-3; D: -; size: -; CDR3: CASSRYRVDTQYF; DNA: TGTGCCAGCAGCAGGTACCGGGTAGATACGCAGTATTTT
V: TRBV20-1; J: TRBJ1-2; D: -; size: -; CDR3: CSVRTDLIPYGYTF; DNA: TGCAGTGTACGGACAGACCTTATCCCCTATGGCTACACCTTC
V: TRBV29-1; J: TRBJ2-7; D: TRBD2; size: -; CDR3: CSVARTSGRGEQYF; DNA: TGCAGCGTTGCCAGGACTAGCGGGAGAGGCGAGCAGTACTTC
V: TRBV5-1; J: TRBJ2-1; D: TRBD2; size: few; CDR3: CASSLVWGREGNEQFF; DNA: TGCGCCAGCAGCTTGGTCTGGGGGAGGGAGGGGAATGAGCAGTTCTTC
V: TRBV9; J: TRBJ2-5; D: TRBD2; size: -; CDR3: CASSERGETQYF; DNA: TGTGCCAGCAGCGAGCGGGGAGAGACCCAGTACTTC